A single sample gave rise to the 22 T cell receptor beta chains below, sequenced in a study of T cell responses to AZD1222 COVID-19 vaccine. Here immunoSEQ multiplex PCR was the method, and the copy in TCRdb shows in-frame clones only, minus some. Among 200,000 or so clones listed, 93% were seen once. The starting material was peripheral blood, obtained 28 days after the second AZD1222 dose. All receptors come from an adult who received the AZD1222 COVID-19 vaccine.

In this sample, this clone turned up a few times. The V gene is TRBV9, the J gene TRBJ2-2; D may be TRBD1 (6 bases). V was shortened by 1 base and J by 0 bases, with 13 bases between the two germline ends. Germline V gene lookup returns CDR1 SGDLS and CDR2 YYNGEE. The CDR3 is 17 residues long. The CDR3: CASSVNRAYANTGELFF. DNA of the CDR3: TGTGCCAGCAGCGTAAACAGGGCCTACGCGAACACCGGGGAGCTGTTTTTT.

V gene TRBV6-5 combines with J gene TRBJ2-1, with TRBD2 as a possible D gene (6 bases). Germline V gene data show CDR1 as MNHEY and CDR2 as SVGAGI. Trimming stripped 11 bases from V and 5 bases from J, with 10 bases between. CDR3 length: 11 amino acids. CDR3 in amino acids: CAGGFHNEQFF. In DNA, the CDR3 is TGTGCCGGGGGGTTCCACAATGAGCAGTTCTTC.

This chain uses TRBV28 with TRBJ1-1; D is possibly TRBD1 (6 bases). Trimming left V 3 bases short and J 6 bases short, with 11 bases between. This CDR3 spans 13 amino acids. From germline, CDR1 is MDHEN and CDR2 SYDVKM. The CDR3 region has the DNA TGTGCCAGCAGTTTGCAGGGGAGGGCTGAAGCTTTCTTT. Its protein product is CASSLQGRAEAFF. The whole variable domain, filled in from reference TRBV28 and TRBJ1-1, reads DVKVTQSSRYLVKRTGEKVFLECVQDMDHENMFWYRQDPGLGLRLIYFSYDVKMKEKGDIPEGYSVSREKKERFSLILESASTNQTSMYLCASSLQGRAEAFFGQGTRLTVV.

V and J are TRBV7-2 and TRBJ2-7, with 11 bases lining up with TRBD1. The trim removed 3 bases at V and 2 bases at J, leaving 3 bases unmatched. The CDR3 has 15 amino acids. Looked up from germline, CDR1 is SGHTA and CDR2 is FQGNSA. The CDR3 here is CASSLLGQGAYEQYF. The CDR3 DNA sequence: TGTGCCAGCAGCTTGTTGGGACAGGGGGCCTACGAGCAGTACTTC. Together with reference TRBV7-2 and TRBJ2-7, the CDR3 gives the full variable domain: GAGVSQSPSNKVTEKGKDVELRCDPISGHTALYWYRQSLGQGLEFLIYFQGNSAPDKSGLPSDRFSAERTGGSVSTLTIQRTQQEDSAVYLCASSLLGQGAYEQYFGPGTRLTVT.

The chain recombines TRBV18 with TRBJ2-1; D is possibly TRBD1 or TRBD2 (6 bases each). The CDR3 runs to 14 residues. CDR1 and CDR2 from the germline V gene are KGHSH and LQKENI. With 5 bases removed from V and 7 bases from J, the gap between germline ends came to 15 bases. The CDR3 sequence is CASSAPGAQNEQFF. The CDR3, as DNA: TGTGCCAGCTCAGCGCCGGGGGCGCAGAATGAGCAGTTCTTC.

The rearrangement links TRBV19 to TRBJ2-2; the match to TRBD1 covers 8 bases. The V and J ends lost 5 bases and 10 bases, in that order; junction bases with no gene match: 9. The CDR3 runs to 14 residues. CDR1 LNHDA and CDR2 SQIVND come from the germline V gene (reference sequence). The CDR3 spells CASSDGQGIEELFF. DNA for the CDR3: TGTGCCAGTAGTGACGGACAGGGAATTGAGGAGCTGTTTTTT.

The CDR3 loop reads CSVPVGGETQYF. CDR3 DNA: TGCAGCGTGCCCGTGGGGGGAGAGACCCAGTACTTC. The J gene is TRBJ2-5, the V gene TRBV29-1; the D gene is possibly TRBD2 (6 bases). V was clipped by 6 bases and J by 4 bases, with 12 bases between them. The CDR3 contains 12 residues. CDR1 is SQVTM, CDR2 ANQGSEA, per germline.

V is TRBV29-1 and J is TRBJ1-1, with 7 bases fitting TRBD1. V shed 6 bases, J shed 5 bases, and the junction held 15 bases outside the gene matches. The CDR3 is 15 amino acids. CDR1 is SQVTM and CDR2 is ANQGSEA in the germline V gene. The CDR3 reads CSVSNGGVRGTEAFF. The CDR3 nucleotides are TGCAGCGTCTCCAACGGTGGAGTCAGGGGGACTGAAGCTTTCTTT.

This chain joins TRBV4-1 and TRBJ2-5; D is unclear. Germline CDR1 is MGHRA and CDR2 is YSYEKL. CDR3 length: 12 residues. V shed 0 bases and J shed 6 bases, with 5 bases lying between them. Here the CDR3 reads CASSQDVQTQYF. For the CDR3, the DNA is TGCGCCAGCAGCCAAGATGTCCAGACCCAGTACTTC.

The CDR3 nucleotides are TGTGCCAGCAGCCCGCGGGGGGAGACCCAGTACTTC. Amino acid sequence: CASSPRGETQYF. This sequence joins TRBV11-3 and TRBJ2-5, with 7 bases identical to TRBD2. J was trimmed by 5 bases and V by 5 bases; bases with no gene match: 2. CDR1 and CDR2 from the germline V gene are SGHNT and YENEEA. This CDR3 is built from 12 residues.

The chain links TRBV15 to TRBJ1-5; no reliable D call. Germline loops: CDR1 LNHNV, CDR2 YYDKDF (reference sequence). The CDR3 extends over 16 amino acids. Trimming stripped 3 bases from V and 0 bases from J, with 12 bases between. The CDR3 DNA sequence: TGTGCCACCAGCAGGGGCCGGGAGTATAGCAATCAGCCCCAGCATTTT. Translation: CATSRGREYSNQPQHF.

This clone was recorded once. The chain couples TRBV24-1 to TRBJ1-2, with 8 positions matching TRBD1. This CDR3 region has 16 residues. Germline assignment: CDR1 KGHDR and CDR2 SFDVKD. The V segment lost 3 bases and the J segment 4 bases; nucleotides outside the gene matches: 9. The CDR3, as DNA: TGTGCCACCAGTGATGGAGGGACAGGAGATCGCTATGGCTACACCTTC. Encoded protein: CATSDGGTGDRYGYTF.

The gene calls are TRBV30 and TRBJ1-5, with D perhaps TRBD1 (6 bases). Trimming left V 1 base short and J 9 bases short, with 10 bases between. There are 12 residues in the CDR3. The germline gives CDR1 GTSNPN, CDR2 SVGIG (reference sequence). CDR3 bases: TGTGCCTGGAGTGAAGGGGGAGGGCCCCAGCATTTT. This codes for CAWSEGGGPQHF.

The CDR3 sequence: CASSQTSGGTNEQFF. The DNA of the CDR3 is TGTGCCAGCAGTCAAACTAGCGGGGGGACTAATGAGCAGTTCTTC. The V gene is TRBV6-6, the J gene TRBJ2-1, with 12 bases fitting TRBD2. Germline V gene lookup returns CDR1 MNHNY and CDR2 SVGAGI (reference sequence). The CDR3 covers 15 residues. V lost 5 bases, J lost 7 bases, and 6 bases stayed unmatched.

With regard to this clone: The junction departs from germline at one end; a sequencing error may be responsible. The chain combines TRBV29-1 with TRBJ1-5, with TRBD1 matching 8 bases. CDR1 SQVTM and CDR2 ANQGSEA come from the germline V gene. This CDR3 has 13 residues. As DNA, the CDR3 is TGCAGCGTCGAAGGACAGGGCGATCAGCCCCAGCATTTT. The encoded protein is CSVEGQGDQPQHF.

CDR3 in DNA: TGCGCCAGCAGTCAATACAGCGGCGGGACCTACGAGCAGTACTTC. This gives the protein CASSQYSGGTYEQYF. The rearrangement joins TRBV23-1 to TRBJ2-7, with D possibly TRBD2 on 6 matching bases. TRBV23-1 is given ORF status, its function remaining uncertain. This CDR3 comprises 15 residues. Trimming removed 1 base at V and 2 bases at J, with 12 bases between.

This clone was found a few times. The chain carries TRBV5-5 and TRBJ2-6, with a tentative D call TRBD1 (6 bases). CDR1 is SGHKS and CDR2 is YYEKEE in the germline V gene (reference sequence). V dropped 0 bases and J dropped 8 bases, with 12 bases sitting between them. The CDR3 covers 15 residues. The CDR3 DNA reads as TGTGCCAGCAGCTTGGACGAAAGGGACACCAACGTCCTGACTTTC. It is translated as CASSLDERDTNVLTF.

The V call is TRBV11-2, the J call TRBJ1-5, with a tentative D call TRBD1 (6 bases). The CDR3 has 16 amino acids. The germline V and J ends were trimmed by 5 bases and 1 base, with 15 bases remaining between them. Germline CDR1 reads SGHAT; CDR2 reads FQNNGV. This CDR3 is CASSQPSRGSNQPQHF. For the CDR3, the DNA is TGTGCCAGCAGCCAGCCCTCCAGGGGAAGCAATCAGCCCCAGCATTTT.

This clone was counted once. The chain recombines TRBV11-1 with TRBJ1-1; 7 positions agree with TRBD1. The V and J ends lost 5 bases and 6 bases, in that order; junction bases with no gene match: 9. The CDR3 totals 14 residues. In germline, CDR1 is SGHAT, CDR2 FQDESV (reference sequence). The CDR3 is CASSATGLGAEAFF. CDR3 sequence (DNA): TGTGCCAGCAGCGCGACAGGGCTTGGAGCTGAAGCTTTCTTT.

This sequence joins TRBV27 and TRBJ1-1; TRBD1 might be the D (5 bases). V was shortened by 5 bases and J by 7 bases, with 14 bases between the two germline ends. The CDR3 sequence is 13 residues long. Germline V lookup: CDR1 MNHEY, CDR2 SMNVEV (reference sequence). The CDR3 spells CASSLTGRSEAFF. The CDR3 DNA is TGTGCCAGCAGTCTAACAGGTAGGAGTGAAGCTTTCTTT.

The rearrangement joins TRBV6-5 to TRBJ1-5, with a possible D match to TRBD1 (6 bases). Trimming shortened V by 4 bases and J by 1 base, and 11 bases separated the two germline ends. This CDR3 is 15 amino acids long. CDR1 and CDR2 from the germline V gene are MNHEY and SVGAGI. CDR3 in amino acids: CASSSGGQSNQPQHF. The CDR3 bases are TGTGCCAGCAGTTCTGGGGGGCAGAGCAATCAGCCCCAGCATTTT.

This sequence joins TRBV7-8 and TRBJ1-4; no clear D. Trimming cost V 0 bases and J 1 base, with 12 bases left between them. Per the germline V gene, CDR1 is SGHVS and CDR2 is FQNEAQ. This CDR3 is built from 17 residues. The CDR3 sequence is CASSLAIQVKTNEKLFF. The DNA for the CDR3 is TGTGCCAGCAGCTTAGCGATTCAGGTCAAAACTAATGAAAAACTGTTTTTT.